This is a list of T cell receptor beta chains from one sample in a study of shared clonotypes between healthy human individuals. Sequencing used immunoSEQ multiplex PCR; TCRdb keeps in-frame clones, though not all of them. There are 1.5 million to 2.5 million clones in the sample; roughly 95% occur only once, and around 1% lies in the top ten. Source material: naive CD8+ T cells sorted from blood. Source of these receptors: a man younger than 35 in good health. CDR3s include the opening cysteine and the closing phenylalanine or tryptophan.

v_gene,CDR3aa
TRBV9,CASSLTSGSSYEQYF
TRBV5-5,CASSSFASGGPDTQYF
TRBV7-8,CASSSGHETYEQYF
TRBV4-1,CASSQDIEAGTTYEQYF
TRBV27,CASSLSWRQETQYF
TRBV21-1,CASSRAWGGYTF
TRBV4-1,CASSQESGGPETQYF
TRBV7-9,CAGKEMDEQFF
TRBV5-6,CASSLQANYGYTF
TRBV5-6,CASSKALYNEQFF
TRBV6-5,CASRLTSGGYNEQFF
TRBV27,CASQGSSYEQYF
TRBV2,CASSVGRPNQPQHF
TRBV9,CASSAPGLAGLNEQFF
TRBV2,CASSEGGTGYGEQYF
TRBV5-4,CASSFKGSPGELFF
TRBV30,CACPSDSQPYGYTF
TRBV7-8,CASSPGSVYEQYF
TRBV5-4,CASSLDRANQPQHF
TRBV28,CASMTSSGNTIYF
TRBV4-3,CASSRLADSYEQYF
TRBV30,CAWSMPAHSNQPQHF
TRBV6-5,CASSYGTANYEQYF
TRBV27,CASSLIATSRSGELFF
TRBV19,CASSIAAEATNEKLFF
TRBV7-9,CASSPAYEEEETQYF
TRBV15,CATSRDQEASTDTQYF
TRBV7-9,CASSLVALAGLDTQYF
TRBV7-9,CASSPGSLNYGYTF
TRBV4-3,CASSQDSTSGSYEQYF
TRBV7-8,CASSPPGLAGGQEAQYF
TRBV13,CASSFGTSGIYEQYF